This T cell receptor (beta chain) was sequenced for a study of immune cell composition in non-small cell lung cancer. Study at large: Tumours were mainly lung adenocarcinoma or squamous cell carcinoma.

V lost 5 bases, J lost 1 base, and 6 bases lay in between. Germline-derived CDR1 and CDR2 are SGHVT and SQSDAQ. The CDR3 is 12 amino acids. Measured with immunoSEQ multiplex PCR; TCRdb has only the in-frame clones, and not every one. The table lists 13,000 to 15,000 clones, roughly 80% of them singletons. A remark on this clone: Antigen: not known.

Study-level results: Adenocarcinomas with higher top tumour-associated clone frequency had more reactive TILs. Tumour-associated clones >0.5% occurred in roughly 30% of adenocarcinomas, roughly four fifths of squamous. Lung squamous cell carcinoma tumours had significantly higher top 10 clone scores and productive clonality than lung adenocarcinoma.

The sample was lung tumor tissue. This chain uses TRBV7-4 with TRBJ2-7; D not certain. The TCR comes from a human donor with non-small cell lung cancer. The CDR3: CASSINSYEQYF. Here the CDR3 DNA reads TGTGCCAGCAGCATCAATTCCTACGAGCAGTACTTC.